A selection of T cell receptor beta chains follows, all from one sample in a study of blood T cell repertoires in COVID-19. Sequencing used immunoSEQ multiplex PCR; TCRdb keeps in-frame clones, though not all of them. The sample includes around 290,000 clones, 90% of them seen just once. Sequenced: PBMCs or T cells enriched from blood (not recorded which). These receptor sequences come from a woman aged 30 to 39 who had recovered from COVID-19. The CDR3 runs from the conserved cysteine through the conserved F or W. Each record gives: D gene, clone size, V gene, J gene, CDR3 protein, CDR3 DNA. The D gene is left open where the match is weak. Clone size is shown for a subset of rows, as once, few, many or a class of expanded clone.

d_call: TRBD1; clone_size: NA; v_call: TRBV6-6; j_call: TRBJ2-6; cdr3_aa: CASSPDRVRFRGANVLTF; cdr3_nt: TGTGCCAGCAGTCCGGACAGGGTTAGATTTAGGGGGGCCAACGTCCTGACTTTC
d_call: NA; clone_size: NA; v_call: TRBV28; j_call: TRBJ1-5; cdr3_aa: CASSPLTGYSNQPQHF; cdr3_nt: TGTGCCAGCAGTCCACTGACAGGTTATAGCAATCAGCCCCAGCATTTT
d_call: NA; clone_size: NA; v_call: TRBV2; j_call: TRBJ2-1; cdr3_aa: CETRSASYNEQFF; cdr3_nt: TGTGAAACGAGGTCAGCCTCCTACAATGAGCAGTTCTTC
d_call: NA; clone_size: NA; v_call: TRBV18; j_call: TRBJ1-1; cdr3_aa: CASSDYAGTEAFF; cdr3_nt: TGTGCCAGCTCAGACTATGCCGGCACTGAAGCTTTCTTT
d_call: NA; clone_size: once; v_call: TRBV6-1; j_call: TRBJ2-2; cdr3_aa: CASSDNRVDTGELFF; cdr3_nt: TGTGCCAGCAGTGACAACAGGGTGGACACCGGGGAGCTGTTTTTT
d_call: NA; clone_size: NA; v_call: TRBV6-5; j_call: TRBJ1-4; cdr3_aa: CASSYLKGVLIEKLFF; cdr3_nt: TGTGCCAGCAGTTACCTTAAAGGGGTGTTAATTGAAAAACTGTTTTTT
d_call: NA; clone_size: NA; v_call: TRBV28; j_call: TRBJ2-7; cdr3_aa: CASSFSANEQYF; cdr3_nt: TGTGCCAGCAGTTTCAGCGCCAACGAGCAGTACTTC
d_call: NA; clone_size: NA; v_call: TRBV4-3; j_call: TRBJ2-7; cdr3_aa: CASSQERRVTIYEQYF; cdr3_nt: TGCGCCAGCAGCCAAGAGCGGCGTGTGACGATCTACGAGCAGTACTTC
d_call: TRBD2; clone_size: few; v_call: TRBV7-8; j_call: TRBJ2-1; cdr3_aa: CASRLTSGNNNEQFF; cdr3_nt: TGTGCCAGCAGGCTAACTAGCGGGAATAACAATGAGCAGTTCTTC
d_call: TRBD2; clone_size: NA; v_call: TRBV11-1; j_call: TRBJ2-1; cdr3_aa: CASSSRTSGYNEQFF; cdr3_nt: TGTGCCAGCAGCTCTAGGACTAGCGGATACAATGAGCAGTTCTTC
d_call: NA; clone_size: few; v_call: TRBV3-1/TRBV3-2; j_call: TRBJ1-4; cdr3_aa: CASSQVGASRNEKLFF; cdr3_nt: TGTGCCAGCAGCCAAGTTGGGGCAAGCAGGAATGAAAAACTGTTTTTT
d_call: NA; clone_size: NA; v_call: TRBV29-1; j_call: TRBJ2-2; cdr3_aa: CSVESEGGRPRRDTGELFF; cdr3_nt: TGCAGCGTTGAGTCGGAGGGAGGAAGGCCCAGAAGGGACACCGGGGAGCTGTTTTTT
d_call: NA; clone_size: NA; v_call: TRBV12-3/TRBV12-4; j_call: TRBJ1-5; cdr3_aa: CASSTGSDGPQHF; cdr3_nt: TGTGCCAGCAGCACAGGGTCCGACGGGCCCCAGCATTTT
d_call: TRBD1; clone_size: NA; v_call: TRBV4-3; j_call: TRBJ1-1; cdr3_aa: CASSQDARQGKEAFF; cdr3_nt: TGCGCCAGCAGCCAAGATGCCCGACAGGGGAAGGAAGCTTTCTTT
d_call: NA; clone_size: NA; v_call: TRBV30; j_call: TRBJ1-1; cdr3_aa: CAWTGQLNTEAFF; cdr3_nt: TGTGCCTGGACAGGACAGTTGAACACTGAAGCTTTCTTT
d_call: NA; clone_size: NA; v_call: TRBV6-1; j_call: TRBJ1-6; cdr3_aa: CASSETGRDNSPLHF; cdr3_nt: TGTGCCAGCAGTGAAACAGGCCGAGATAATTCACCCCTCCACTTT
d_call: TRBD1; clone_size: NA; v_call: TRBV27; j_call: TRBJ1-5; cdr3_aa: CASSYRGGFNQPQHF; cdr3_nt: TGTGCCAGCAGTTACAGGGGCGGCTTCAATCAGCCCCAGCATTTT
d_call: NA; clone_size: NA; v_call: TRBV7-3; j_call: TRBJ2-3; cdr3_aa: CASSPRGADTYTDTQYF; cdr3_nt: TGTGCCAGCAGCCCACGTGGGGCGGATACATACACAGATACGCAGTATTTT
d_call: NA; clone_size: NA; v_call: TRBV9; j_call: TRBJ1-1; cdr3_aa: CASSATPSGGDTEAFF; cdr3_nt: TGTGCCAGCAGCGCCACCCCATCGGGGGGTGACACTGAAGCTTTCTTT
d_call: TRBD2; clone_size: NA; v_call: TRBV6-4; j_call: TRBJ2-1; cdr3_aa: CASSPAGASSNEQFF; cdr3_nt: TGTGCCAGCAGTCCAGCGGGAGCAAGTTCCAATGAGCAGTTCTTC
d_call: TRBD1; clone_size: NA; v_call: TRBV28; j_call: TRBJ2-2; cdr3_aa: CASSLSQGLNTGELFF; cdr3_nt: TGTGCCAGCAGTTTATCACAGGGGCTTAACACCGGGGAGCTGTTTTTT
d_call: TRBD1; clone_size: NA; v_call: TRBV19; j_call: TRBJ2-1; cdr3_aa: CASQHPGGRNNEQFF; cdr3_nt: TGTGCCAGTCAACACCCAGGGGGTCGTAACAATGAGCAGTTCTTC
d_call: TRBD2; clone_size: NA; v_call: TRBV7-8; j_call: TRBJ2-2; cdr3_aa: CASSLVDPLPGLAGPGELFF; cdr3_nt: TGTGCCAGCAGCTTAGTGGATCCCTTACCGGGACTAGCGGGCCCCGGGGAGCTGTTTTTT
d_call: TRBD2; clone_size: NA; v_call: TRBV6-1; j_call: TRBJ2-1; cdr3_aa: CASSESGRGPEQFF; cdr3_nt: TGTGCCAGCAGTGAATCAGGGAGGGGACCCGAGCAGTTCTTC
d_call: NA; clone_size: NA; v_call: TRBV30; j_call: TRBJ2-1; cdr3_aa: CAWSKGQLYYNEQFF; cdr3_nt: TGTGCCTGGAGTAAGGGACAATTGTACTACAATGAGCAGTTCTTC
d_call: TRBD1; clone_size: NA; v_call: TRBV5-1; j_call: TRBJ2-7; cdr3_aa: CASSLTGQGASYEQYF; cdr3_nt: TGCGCCAGCAGCTTGACGGGACAGGGGGCCTCCTACGAGCAGTACTTC
d_call: NA; clone_size: NA; v_call: TRBV7-2; j_call: TRBJ2-2; cdr3_aa: CASSLEGGMNTGELFF; cdr3_nt: TGTGCCAGCAGCTTAGAGGGCGGGATGAACACCGGGGAGCTGTTTTTT
d_call: NA; clone_size: once; v_call: TRBV20-1; j_call: TRBJ2-1; cdr3_aa: CSASQGRSLLSYNEQFF; cdr3_nt: TGCAGTGCTAGTCAGGGTAGGTCCTTACTCTCCTACAATGAGCAGTTCTTC
d_call: NA; clone_size: NA; v_call: TRBV12-2; j_call: TRBJ2-7; cdr3_aa: CASRLDRQRRSYEQYF; cdr3_nt: TGTGCAAGTCGCTTAGACAGACAGCGCCGATCCTACGAGCAGTACTTC
d_call: NA; clone_size: NA; v_call: TRBV2; j_call: TRBJ1-4; cdr3_aa: CASSSKTTNEKLFF; cdr3_nt: TGTGCCAGCAGTTCTAAGACAACTAATGAAAAACTGTTTTTT
d_call: TRBD2; clone_size: NA; v_call: TRBV18; j_call: TRBJ2-1; cdr3_aa: CASSPQTGTRTLNEQFF; cdr3_nt: TGTGCCAGCTCACCGCAGACCGGGACTAGAACCCTCAATGAGCAGTTCTTC
d_call: NA; clone_size: once; v_call: TRBV30; j_call: TRBJ2-3; cdr3_aa: CAWRGSPSTDTQYF; cdr3_nt: TGTGCCTGGAGGGGCAGTCCTAGCACAGATACGCAGTATTTT
d_call: NA; clone_size: NA; v_call: TRBV11-2; j_call: TRBJ1-3; cdr3_aa: CASRLSAGAGNTIYF; cdr3_nt: TGTGCCAGCAGACTTAGCGCAGGGGCTGGAAACACCATATATTTT
d_call: TRBD2; clone_size: NA; v_call: TRBV6-5; j_call: TRBJ2-1; cdr3_aa: CASSYDGGRSYNEQFF; cdr3_nt: TGTGCCAGCAGTTACGACGGCGGGAGAAGCTACAATGAGCAGTTCTTC
d_call: NA; clone_size: NA; v_call: TRBV28; j_call: TRBJ1-5; cdr3_aa: CASSLWDGRVQPQHF; cdr3_nt: TGTGCCAGCAGTTTATGGGACGGGCGGGTACAGCCCCAGCATTTT
d_call: NA; clone_size: NA; v_call: TRBV18; j_call: TRBJ2-6; cdr3_aa: CASSPMVQGATGANVLTF; cdr3_nt: TGTGCCAGCTCACCTATGGTGCAGGGTGCCACTGGGGCCAACGTCCTGACTTTC
d_call: TRBD1; clone_size: NA; v_call: TRBV28; j_call: TRBJ2-1; cdr3_aa: CASSTGQGYNEQFF; cdr3_nt: TGTGCCAGCAGTACGGGACAGGGTTACAATGAGCAGTTCTTC
d_call: TRBD1; clone_size: NA; v_call: TRBV28; j_call: TRBJ2-4; cdr3_aa: CASSPPDLGQGRFGKNIQYF; cdr3_nt: TGTGCCAGCAGCCCCCCAGATTTGGGACAGGGAAGGTTTGGCAAAAACATTCAGTACTTC
d_call: TRBD1; clone_size: NA; v_call: TRBV28; j_call: TRBJ2-7; cdr3_aa: CASAPGQGGYEQYF; cdr3_nt: TGTGCCAGCGCCCCGGGACAGGGGGGCTACGAGCAGTACTTC
d_call: TRBD2; clone_size: NA; v_call: TRBV7-8; j_call: TRBJ2-2; cdr3_aa: CASSPRGGQDTGELFF; cdr3_nt: TGTGCCAGCAGCCCGAGGGGAGGGCAGGACACCGGGGAGCTGTTTTTT
d_call: TRBD2; clone_size: NA; v_call: TRBV10-2; j_call: TRBJ2-1; cdr3_aa: CASRPLAGGDEQFF; cdr3_nt: TGCGCCAGCAGGCCGCTAGCGGGAGGCGATGAGCAGTTCTTC
d_call: TRBD2; clone_size: NA; v_call: TRBV9; j_call: TRBJ2-3; cdr3_aa: CASGLAGGTDTQYF; cdr3_nt: TGTGCCAGCGGTCTAGCGGGAGGAACAGATACGCAGTATTTT
d_call: NA; clone_size: NA; v_call: TRBV7-6; j_call: TRBJ1-6; cdr3_aa: CASSLASRGSYNSPLHF; cdr3_nt: TGTGCCAGCAGCTTAGCAAGTAGGGGCTCCTATAATTCACCCCTCCACTTT
d_call: NA; clone_size: NA; v_call: TRBV19; j_call: TRBJ1-4; cdr3_aa: CASSPTDTNEKLFF; cdr3_nt: TGTGCCAGTAGTCCGACAGATACTAATGAAAAACTGTTTTTT
d_call: NA; clone_size: NA; v_call: TRBV11-3; j_call: TRBJ1-6; cdr3_aa: CASSLVQLGGSPLHF; cdr3_nt: TGTGCCAGCAGTTTAGTGCAGTTGGGGGGTTCACCCCTCCACTTT
d_call: NA; clone_size: NA; v_call: TRBV7-2; j_call: TRBJ2-5; cdr3_aa: CASSLGLGGETQYF; cdr3_nt: TGTGCCAGCAGCTTAGGCTTGGGAGGAGAGACCCAGTACTTC